Listed below are T cell receptor beta chains from one sample, sequenced in a study of PD-1 blockade in mismatch repair-deficient tumors. Assay used: immunoSEQ multiplex PCR; TCRdb lists only in-frame clones, some missing. In the table there are roughly 70,000 clones, approximately 80% of which are singletons. The sample consisted of peripheral blood, taken 2 weeks after starting pembrolizumab. The receptor source for this set is an adult with mismatch repair-deficient cancer. The CDR3 runs from the conserved cysteine through the conserved F or W. Each record gives: D gene, V gene, clone size, J gene, CDR3 protein, CDR3 DNA. A D gene is named only where the DNA matches it firmly. Clone size is stated in some rows and not others, as once, few, many or a class when expanded.

>NA|TRBV9|NA|TRBJ1-1
CASATDGSDEAFF
TGTGCCAGCGCTACGGACGGGAGCGATGAAGCTTTCTTT
>TRBD2|TRBV4-1|NA|TRBJ2-1
CASSQASGVAGGKEQFF
TGCGCCAGCAGCCAAGCGTCGGGGGTAGCGGGAGGGAAAGAGCAGTTCTTC
>NA|TRBV15|NA|TRBJ2-7
CATSRDKTRSEQYF
TGTGCCACCAGCAGAGATAAAACTAGGTCCGAGCAGTACTTC
>NA|TRBV7-2|NA|TRBJ2-7
CASSLGGTVGEQYF
TGTGCCAGCAGCTTAGGGGGGACTGTTGGCGAGCAGTACTTC
>NA|TRBV6-6|NA|TRBJ2-3
CASSYGQASTDTQYF
TGTGCCAGCAGTTATGGTCAGGCTAGCACAGATACGCAGTATTTT
>NA|TRBV6-6|NA|TRBJ2-5
CASRRGGETQYF
TGTGCCAGCAGAAGGGGGGGGGAGACCCAGTACTTC
>NA|TRBV5-8|NA|TRBJ1-2
CASSFLNNYGYTF
TGTGCCAGCAGCTTTCTAAATAACTATGGCTACACCTTC
>TRBD1|TRBV5-1|NA|TRBJ1-2
CASSQGDQGARGYTF
TGCGCCAGCAGCCAGGGGGATCAGGGAGCCCGAGGCTACACCTTC
>NA|TRBV4-1|NA|TRBJ1-2
CASSPPDRANYGYTF
TGCGCCAGCAGCCCCCCGGACCGCGCTAACTATGGCTACACCTTC
>NA|TRBV5-4|NA|TRBJ1-1
CASSLERGGTEAFF
TGTGCCAGCAGCTTGGAACGGGGTGGCACTGAAGCTTTCTTT
>NA|TRBV6-1|NA|TRBJ2-7
CASRRDPYEQYF
TGTGCCAGCAGAAGGGATCCCTACGAGCAGTACTTC
>TRBD2|TRBV6-5|few|TRBJ2-7
CASRRGGDNEQYF
TGTGCCAGCAGACGGGGGGGTGACAACGAGCAGTACTTC
>NA|TRBV6-5|NA|TRBJ2-7
CASSTGSYEQYF
TGTGCCAGCAGTACAGGCTCCTACGAGCAGTACTTC
>NA|TRBV29-1|once|TRBJ1-1
CSVNRVDHTEAFF
TGCAGCGTTAACAGGGTGGACCACACTGAAGCTTTCTTT
>NA|TRBV13|NA|TRBJ1-3
CASSSRTNPGNTIYF
TGTGCCAGCAGCTCCAGGACAAATCCAGGAAACACCATATATTTT
>TRBD1|TRBV7-6|NA|TRBJ2-5
CASSLAPRGKIETQYF
TGTGCCAGCAGCTTAGCGCCCAGGGGGAAGATAGAGACCCAGTACTTC
>TRBD2|TRBV9|NA|TRBJ2-5
CASSVGTSQETQYF
TGTGCCAGCAGCGTAGGGACTAGCCAAGAGACCCAGTACTTC
>NA|TRBV5-1|NA|TRBJ1-4
CASSLAGFNEKLFF
TGCGCCAGCAGCTTGGCAGGTTTTAATGAAAAACTGTTTTTT
>TRBD2|TRBV7-7|NA|TRBJ2-7
CASSLAISGSEQYF
TGTGCTAGCAGCTTAGCTATTAGCGGGAGCGAGCAGTACTTC
>TRBD2|TRBV6-6|once|TRBJ2-3
CASRSGDWLDTQYF
TGTGCCAGCCGAAGCGGGGACTGGTTGGATACGCAGTATTTT
>NA|TRBV29-1|few|TRBJ2-7
CSVEEGTHEQYF
TGCAGCGTTGAAGAGGGGACCCACGAGCAGTACTTC
>NA|TRBV6-1|NA|TRBJ2-1
CASSEAFGAYNEQFF
TGTGCCAGCAGTGAGGCATTTGGGGCCTACAATGAGCAGTTCTTC
>TRBD1|TRBV30|NA|TRBJ2-7
CACRPGQSSYEQYF
TGTGCCTGTCGTCCGGGACAGTCTTCCTACGAGCAGTACTTC
>NA|TRBV30|NA|TRBJ2-1
CAWSVSGTYNEQFF
TGTGCCTGGAGTGTTTCCGGGACCTACAATGAGCAGTTCTTC
>NA|TRBV19|NA|TRBJ2-2
CASRSTGTRATGELFF
TGTGCCAGTAGGTCGACTGGGACCAGGGCCACCGGGGAGCTGTTTTTT
>NA|TRBV10-3|NA|TRBJ1-2
CAISEGHPGLDYTF
TGTGCCATCAGTGAGGGTCATCCCGGGCTTGACTACACCTTC
>TRBD2|TRBV18|NA|TRBJ2-7
CASSPGLAGVSYEQYF
TGTGCCAGCTCACCGGGACTAGCGGGAGTGTCTTACGAGCAGTACTTC
>NA|TRBV11-2|few|TRBJ2-2
CASSLESGPTGELFF
TGTGCCAGCAGCTTAGAATCAGGGCCTACCGGGGAGCTGTTTTTT
>TRBD2|TRBV2|NA|TRBJ2-1
CARGLADNEQFF
TGTGCCAGAGGACTAGCGGATAATGAGCAGTTCTTC
>NA|TRBV5-4|once|TRBJ2-3
CASKSGFGTDTQYF
TGTGCCAGCAAATCCGGGTTTGGGACAGATACGCAGTATTTT
>NA|TRBV9|NA|TRBJ2-1
CASSVEDRSNEQFF
TGTGCCAGCAGCGTAGAGGACAGATCCAATGAGCAGTTCTTC
>NA|TRBV19|NA|TRBJ2-1
CASSITAEIRDEQFF
TGTGCCAGTAGTATAACCGCGGAAATCAGGGATGAGCAGTTCTTC
>NA|TRBV5-6|once|TRBJ1-1
CASSYRGNTEAFF
TGTGCCAGCAGCTACCGCGGGAACACTGAAGCTTTCTTT
>TRBD1|TRBV15|NA|TRBJ1-2
CATSRDGQDSGGYTF
TGTGCCACCAGCAGGGACGGACAGGATTCGGGTGGCTACACCTTC
>TRBD1|TRBV7-3|NA|TRBJ1-4
CASSSHDRTGAREKLFF
TGTGCCAGCAGCTCCCACGACCGGACAGGGGCACGTGAAAAACTGTTTTTT
>TRBD2|TRBV7-9|NA|TRBJ2-7
CASSLRGEGLYEQYF
TGTGCCAGCAGCTTACGGGGGGAGGGCCTCTACGAGCAGTACTTC
>TRBD2|TRBV6-1|NA|TRBJ2-7
CASCGIAGTNEQYF
TGTGCCAGCTGTGGAATAGCGGGAACTAACGAGCAGTACTTC
>TRBD1|TRBV5-4|few|TRBJ1-2
CASSPLQGDYGYTF
TGTGCCAGCAGCCCCCTTCAGGGGGACTATGGCTACACCTTC
>TRBD1|TRBV12-5|once|TRBJ1-1
CASGLVPGTATRTEAFF
TGTGCTAGTGGTTTGGTGCCCGGGACAGCTACGCGCACTGAAGCTTTCTTT
>NA|TRBV5-1|NA|TRBJ1-1
CASSPERENTEAFF
TGCGCCAGCAGCCCGGAACGGGAAAACACTGAAGCTTTCTTT
>TRBD2|TRBV6-5|NA|TRBJ2-3
CASSYQREFTDTQYF
TGTGCCAGCAGTTATCAGCGGGAGTTCACAGATACGCAGTATTTT
>TRBD1|TRBV30|NA|TRBJ1-4
CAWSVRETGRGEKLFF
TGTGCCTGGAGTGTACGGGAGACAGGGAGGGGCGAAAAACTGTTTTTT
>NA|TRBV7-9|NA|TRBJ2-5
CASSSGLSVETQYF
TGTGCCAGCAGCTCGGGACTCTCCGTCGAGACCCAGTACTTC
>NA|TRBV7-3|NA|TRBJ2-5
CASSLSSGTGQETQYF
TGTGCCAGCAGCTTATCATCCGGGACCGGACAAGAGACCCAGTACTTC
>NA|TRBV6-6|NA|TRBJ2-5
CASSPGETQYF
TGTGCCAGCAGTCCCGGGGAGACCCAGTACTTC
>TRBD1|TRBV12-5|once|TRBJ2-1
CASGLVTGQGNNEQFF
TGTGCTAGTGGTTTGGTGACGGGACAGGGGAACAATGAGCAGTTCTTC
>TRBD1|TRBV11-3|NA|TRBJ1-1
CASRPRQGIGTEAFF
TGTGCCAGCAGACCAAGACAGGGAATTGGCACTGAAGCTTTCTTT
>NA|TRBV18|few|TRBJ2-3
CASSPPTVRDTQYF
TGTGCCAGCTCACCACCGACAGTGAGGGATACGCAGTATTTT
>NA|TRBV30|NA|TRBJ2-5
CAWSPPYTGARETQYF
TGTGCCTGGAGTCCTCCTTATACCGGGGCCAGGGAGACCCAGTACTTC
>NA|TRBV5-1|NA|TRBJ2-3
CASSPGSSIDTQYF
TGCGCCAGCAGCCCCGGGAGTAGTATAGATACGCAGTATTTT
>NA|TRBV5-6|NA|TRBJ2-1
CASSLGGSQFF
TGTGCCAGCAGCTTGGGGGGGAGTCAGTTCTTC
>NA|TRBV2|NA|TRBJ1-2
CASSEAGLRDGYTF
TGTGCCAGCAGTGAAGCCGGATTGAGAGATGGCTACACCTTC
>NA|TRBV19|NA|TRBJ1-3
CASSIPGRLSGNTIYF
TGTGCCAGTAGTATCCCGGGACGACTCTCTGGAAACACCATATATTTT
>NA|TRBV19|few|TRBJ1-4
CASSAQGFMLLFF
TGTGCCAGTAGCGCTCAGGGGTTTATGCTACTGTTTTTT
>NA|TRBV5-6|NA|TRBJ1-2
CASSLEVFGPLYGYTF
TGTGCCAGCAGCTTGGAGGTTTTCGGGCCGCTATATGGCTACACCTTC
>TRBD1|TRBV11-2|few|TRBJ1-2
CASSLGQGLSNGYTF
TGTGCCAGCAGCTTAGGACAGGGCCTGAGTAATGGCTACACCTTC
>TRBD2|TRBV6-5|NA|TRBJ2-7
CASSSSGRRPNEQYF
TGTGCCAGCAGCTCTAGCGGGAGGCGACCCAACGAGCAGTACTTC